One TCR beta chain is described in this entry. A much larger clone lies a single base off, so this may be a read error. This CDR3 region has 14 residues. In germline, CDR1 is MNHEY, CDR2 SVGEGT. Trimming pared 6 bases from V and 2 bases from J, leaving 14 bases between. The sample is drawn from a study of T cell repertoires in cytomegalovirus infection. TCRdb re-derived calls from the reads in MiXCR, one entry per CDR3 protein. The profile shows 290,000 or so distinct CDR3 sequences, approximately 8.9% of them singletons. V and J are TRBV6-2 or TRBV6-3 and TRBJ2-7, with D possibly matching TRBD2 (6 bases). Sequencing was performed on PBMCs. The sequence derives from a human donor in good health (CMV status not recorded). Some clones in this sample may be carry-over from other donors' samples. CDR3 in amino acids: CASSLQEGPYEQYV. The CDR3 DNA sequence: TGTGCCAGCAGCCTACAGGAGGGACCCTACGAGCAGTACGTC.